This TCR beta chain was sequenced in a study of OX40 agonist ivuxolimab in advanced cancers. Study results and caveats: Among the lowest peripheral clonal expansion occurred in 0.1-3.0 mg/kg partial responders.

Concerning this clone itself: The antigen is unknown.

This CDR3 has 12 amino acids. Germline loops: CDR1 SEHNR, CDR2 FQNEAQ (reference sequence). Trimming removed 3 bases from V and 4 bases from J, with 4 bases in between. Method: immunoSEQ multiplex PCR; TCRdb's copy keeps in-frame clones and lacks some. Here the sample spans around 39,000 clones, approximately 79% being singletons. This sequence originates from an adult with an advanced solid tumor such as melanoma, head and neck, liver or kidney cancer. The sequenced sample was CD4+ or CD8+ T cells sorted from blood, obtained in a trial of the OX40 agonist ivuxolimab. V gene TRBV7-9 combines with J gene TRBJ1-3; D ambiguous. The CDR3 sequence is CASSFSGNTIYF. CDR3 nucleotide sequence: TGTGCCAGCAGCTTCTCCGGAAACACCATATATTTT. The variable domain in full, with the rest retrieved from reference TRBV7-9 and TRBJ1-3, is DTGVSQNPRHKITKRGQNVTFRCDPISEHNRLYWYRQTLGQGPEFLTYFQNEAQLEKSRLLSDRFSAERPKGSFSTLEIQRTEQGDSAMYLCASSFSGNTIYFGEGSWLTVV.